The clone carrying this TCR beta chain was observed at least ten times. The data belong to a study of regulatory T cells in long-lasting Graves disease. The CDR3 has 16 residues. The germline CDR1 and CDR2 sequences are MNHNS and SASEGT. Trimming took 0 bases from V and 3 from J, leaving 15 bases between them. Time point given: newly diagnosed GD, antithyroid drugs for less than 3 months. Following extraction of RNA from PBMCs, that RNA was used to make the TCR library. Assembly of TCR beta libraries relied on iRepertoire HTBI primers together with Arm-PCR of CDR3 regions. MiXCR, run by TCRdb on the multiplex PCR reads, gives a single entry per CDR3 protein. The sample has roughly 610,000 distinct CDR3 sequences; 16% are singletons. These data also featured in a second study, about T cells in Graves' hyperthyroidism and ophthalmopathy. From that second work: Blood also held most thyroid clonotypes expanded beyond 0.001.

This clonotype was sampled from a woman in her twenties or thirties with Graves disease. The V call is TRBV6-1, the J call TRBJ2-7; D is ambiguous. Sequencing used peripheral blood mononuclear cells (PBMCs), obtained at new diagnosis, from a patient treated with antithyroid drugs. This chain's CDR3 is CASSEALQILRYEQYF. The DNA for the CDR3 is TGTGCCAGCAGTGAAGCGCTGCAGATCCTCCGCTACGAGCAGTACTTC.